A selection of T cell receptor beta chains follows, all from one sample in a study of cytomegalovirus exposure and HLA in healthy donors. This table comes from immunoSEQ multiplex PCR, and its TCRdb copy is limited to in-frame clones, with some not included. The sample shows some 200,000 clones, about 79% of them seen only once. Sequenced: PBMCs. The receptors here all came from a woman younger than 45 in good health and CMV-seropositive. The conserved cysteine and the conserved F or W are not part of the CDR3 here. Each record gives: V gene, J gene, CDR3 length, CDR3 protein.

TRBV7-3,TRBJ2-1,12,ASATGRPANEQF
TRBV6-5,TRBJ1-2,11,ASSYGALYGYT
TRBV28,TRBJ2-2,12,ASSESRFTGELF
TRBV6-5,TRBJ2-1,10,ASSHRTREQF
TRBV28,TRBJ2-5,18,ASSLKWGGTSGRARETQY
TRBV30,TRBJ1-1,13,AWSGLGAINTEAF
TRBV28,TRBJ2-1,13,ASSSQRGVKYEQF
TRBV2,TRBJ1-2,10,ASSEGEAGYT
TRBV7-9,TRBJ2-7,11,ASTLAGRYEQY
TRBV7-6,TRBJ1-5,10,ASSLQGGPQH
TRBV25-1,TRBJ1-1,11,ASEGRGNTEAF
TRBV25-1,TRBJ1-2,13,ASSAGQEINYGYT
TRBV9,TRBJ1-2,10,ASSGQGAGYT
TRBV28,TRBJ1-1,13,ASSYTGTGDTEAF
TRBV6-6,TRBJ1-1,11,ASSYSGGTEAF
TRBV10-1,TRBJ2-1,9,ASPSGDQGF
TRBV28,TRBJ1-2,13,ASSTLPDRSYGYT
TRBV5-5,TRBJ2-7,13,ASSLAGDTYYEQY
TRBV11-2,TRBJ1-2,12,ASSSQGEWYGYT
TRBV30,TRBJ1-1,13,ACTSTGALNTEAF
TRBV29-1,TRBJ1-1,9,SVGVNTEAF
TRBV27,TRBJ2-7,14,ASSHLTSGLSYEQY
TRBV9,TRBJ1-5,13,ASSAGGISNQPQH
TRBV19,TRBJ2-2,13,ASSSGRANTGELF
TRBV28,TRBJ2-7,14,ASSIPGSGRLYEQY
TRBV5-4,TRBJ1-2,13,ASSFPRDGGWGYT
TRBV5-1,TRBJ2-5,13,ASSLLQGGLKTQY
TRBV11-2,TRBJ2-1,10,ASSLWSDEQF
TRBV2,TRBJ2-7,14,ASRGTSSGRIYEQY
TRBV5-1,TRBJ2-6,15,ASSWTPVSSGANVLT
TRBV28,TRBJ2-1,15,ASSLNPSDEFYNEQF
TRBV28,TRBJ2-7,14,ASSLLGTTQVGEQY
TRBV6-6,TRBJ1-2,12,ASIHTTGSYGYT
TRBV19,TRBJ2-5,14,ASSIPRGSGQETQY
TRBV28,TRBJ2-7,15,ASSSYTGVLSSYEQY
TRBV14,TRBJ2-1,11,ASSQVLAGGAV
TRBV5-1,TRBJ2-7,12,ASSFSGTSYEQY
TRBV28,TRBJ2-1,12,ASGRTSRYNEQF
TRBV5-1,TRBJ2-4,12,ASSPTTGGNIQY
TRBV6-6,TRBJ1-4,11,ASSYRGNEKLF
TRBV5-1,TRBJ2-1,15,ASSLEILAGGGNEQF
TRBV6-4,TRBJ1-2,13,ASSASRGTSYGYT
TRBV7-2,TRBJ1-5,12,ASSLGQPSLPQH
TRBV4-1,TRBJ1-5,13,ASSSGQGARQPQH
TRBV5-1,TRBJ1-2,13,ASSLSPGFDYGYT